These 30 T cell receptor beta chains were all obtained from the same sample, sequenced in a study of glioma-infiltrating T cells. Amplification of TCR alpha and beta CDR3 regions from RNA used iRepertoire nested multiplex PCR. TCRdb re-derived calls from the multiplex PCR reads in MiXCR, one entry per CDR3 protein. The sample yields more than 350,000 distinct CDR3 sequences, roughly 41% seen once. Source material: glioma tissue, nonneoplastic brain tissue, or PBMCs (not recorded which). The receptors stem from a human donor with low-grade glioma or glioblastoma, undergoing nonglioma brain surgery, or in good health (not recorded which).

This chain joins TRBV25-1 and TRBJ2-7; 11 nucleotides line up with TRBD1. Trimming at V came to 4 bases and at J to 6 bases, leaving 8 bases not matched to a gene. This CDR3 has 15 amino acids. Germline CDR1 MGHDK, CDR2 SYGVNS. The CDR3 is CASSASGTGGAEQYF. The CDR3 DNA reads TGTGCCAGCAGTGCCTCCGGGACAGGGGGAGCCGAGCAGTACTTC.

The chain links TRBV29-1 to TRBJ2-7; 9 bases agree with TRBD2. Germline loops: CDR1 SQVTM, CDR2 ANQGSEA. V was clipped by 0 bases and J by 2 bases; unmatched bases: 5. The CDR3 totals 15 residues. The CDR3 sequence is CSVEEPREGAYEQYF. The DNA of the CDR3 is TGCAGCGTTGAAGAGCCGCGGGAGGGCGCCTACGAGCAGTACTTC.

This clonotype appeared a single time. A read error may be the cause here, since a much bigger clone is one base away. The chain links TRBV20-1 to TRBJ2-7; 12 nucleotides line up with TRBD2. CDR1 is DFQATT, CDR2 SNEGSKA, per germline (reference sequence). The CDR3 is 13 residues long. The CDR3 DNA reads TGCAGTGCTAGACTAGCGGGAGGGTACGGGCAGTACTTC. Its translation: CSARLAGGYGQYF.

The chain recombines TRBV20-1 with TRBJ2-7; D gene uncertain. V lost 6 bases to trimming and J lost 3 bases, with 0 bases between them. The length of the CDR3 is 8 residues. The germline V gene has CDR1 DFQATT and CDR2 SNEGSKA (reference sequence). The CDR3 coding sequence is TGCAGTGCCTACGAGCAGTACTTC. This sequence encodes CSAYEQYF.

V is TRBV4-3 and J is TRBJ2-7; a weak D match, TRBD1 (6 bases). This CDR3 has 15 residues. Deletions cut 4 bases from V and 7 bases from J, with 20 bases between. The germline V gene encodes CDR1 LGHNA and CDR2 YSLEER. In nucleotides, the CDR3 is TGCGCCAGCAGCCCATTAACAGGGTTCGGGCATGAGCAGTACTTC. Residues: CASSPLTGFGHEQYF.

The gene calls are TRBV24-1 and TRBJ1-2; D perhaps matches TRBD1 (6 bases). The CDR3 is made up of 15 amino acids. The germline V gene encodes CDR1 KGHDR and CDR2 SFDVKD. V lost 4 bases and J 3 bases, leaving 14 bases between the germline ends. This CDR3 is CATSDPGVMDYGYTF. The CDR3 DNA follows: TGTGCCACCAGTGACCCAGGGGTAATGGACTATGGCTACACCTTC.

The chain employs TRBV20-1 and TRBJ2-3; 10 bases agree with TRBD1. The V and J ends lost 6 bases and 2 bases, in that order; junction bases with no gene match: 8. The CDR3 extends over 15 amino acids. The germline gives CDR1 DFQATT, CDR2 SNEGSKA (reference sequence). CDR3 nucleotide sequence: TGCAGTGCCGGGAAGGGGACAGGGGTCACAGATACGCAGTATTTT. The encoded protein is CSAGKGTGVTDTQYF.

There are a few counts of this clonotype. This chain uses TRBV4-3 with TRBJ2-3, with 9 bases that match TRBD1. The germline V gene encodes CDR1 LGHNA and CDR2 YSLEER. After removal of 1 base from V and 4 bases from J, the junction contained 9 bases not matched to a gene. The CDR3 is 17 residues long. CDR3 nucleotide sequence: TGCGCCAGCAGCCAAGGCCCCCGGACAGGGGCTTCAGATACGCAGTATTTT. Translated, it gives CASSQGPRTGASDTQYF.

In this sample, this clonotype turned up a few times. This chain uses TRBV27 with TRBJ2-7, with 11 positions matching TRBD2. V was pared by 5 bases and J by 1 base, with 7 bases of the junction left unmatched. The CDR3 is 16 residues long. CDR1 is MNHEY, CDR2 SMNVEV, per germline (reference sequence). CDR3 in amino acids: CASSLFGTSGSYEQYF. The CDR3 bases are TGTGCCAGCAGTCTGTTCGGGACTAGCGGTTCCTACGAGCAGTACTTC.

This clonotype was seen repeatedly, ten times or more. The V and J genes are TRBV20-1 and TRBJ1-1, with D unresolved. The ends were cut back, 8 bases at V and 0 bases at J, with 13 bases in the middle. The CDR3 has 13 amino acids. Per germline, CDR1 DFQATT and CDR2 SNEGSKA (reference sequence). The CDR3 nucleotides read TGCAGTCACCGGACCGGTTTGAACACTGAAGCTTTCTTT. Amino acids: CSHRTGLNTEAFF.

Many counts were recorded for this clonotype. The CDR3 loop reads CASRRRFNNNEQFF. DNA for the CDR3: TGTGCCAGCCGCCGCCGATTCAATAACAATGAGCAGTTCTTC. This chain uses TRBV27 with TRBJ2-1; no firm D call. V gave up 8 bases and J gave up 5 bases, with 16 bases separating them. The V gene's germline CDR1 is MNHEY and CDR2 SMNVEV (reference sequence). The CDR3 is 14 amino acids.

The chain links TRBV7-6 to TRBJ1-6; D perhaps matches TRBD1 (6 bases). Deletions cut 5 bases from V and 2 bases from J, with 13 bases between. The CDR3 spans 16 residues. Germline V lookup: CDR1 SGHVS, CDR2 FNYEAQ. The DNA for the CDR3 is TGTGCCAGCAGCCTCAGGGGCTCGCCCTATAATTCACCCCTCCACTTT. Amino acid sequence: CASSLRGSPYNSPLHF. Full variable domain (missing parts from reference TRBV7-6 and TRBJ1-6): GAGVSQSPRYKVTKRGQDVALRCDPISGHVSLYWYRQALGQGPEFLTYFNYEAQQDKSGLPNDRFSAERPEGSISTLTIQRTEQRDSAMYRCASSLRGSPYNSPLHFGNGTRLTVT.

Turning to this clonotype: This may stem from a read error, because a much larger clone lies one nucleotide away. The chain combines TRBV28 with TRBJ2-3; D is uncertain. The CDR3 runs to 12 residues. Germline V gene sequence: CDR1 MDHEN, CDR2 SYDVKM. The ends were cut back, 6 bases at V and 8 bases at J, with 12 bases in the middle. CDR3 sequence (DNA): TGTGCCAGCAGCTCCCCCCCGGTTACGCAGTATTTT. This codes for CASSSPPVTQYF. Supplemented by reference TRBV28 and TRBJ2-3, the full variable domain reads DVKVTQSSRYLVKRTGEKVFLECVQDMDHENMFWYRQDPGLGLRLIYFSYDVKMKEKGDIPEGYSVSREKKERFSLILESASTNQTSMYLCASSSPPVTQYFGPGTRLTVL.

This sequence joins TRBV20-1 and TRBJ2-5; D is perhaps TRBD2 (7 bases). Germline V gene data show CDR1 as DFQATT and CDR2 as SNEGSKA (reference sequence). V was clipped by 7 bases and J by 5 bases, with 11 bases between them. This CDR3 region has 11 residues. This chain's CDR3 is CSEGGVETQYF. As DNA, the CDR3 is TGCAGTGAGGGGGGGGTTGAGACCCAGTACTTC.

The J gene is TRBJ2-7, the V gene TRBV28, with 14 bases identical to TRBD2. Germline CDR1 reads MDHEN; CDR2 reads SYDVKM. This CDR3 is 17 amino acids long. V lost 6 bases and J lost 7; bases outside the gene matches: 14. In nucleotides, the CDR3 is TGTGCCAGCAGCTTCGGGACTAGCGGGAGCTCCTACAATGAGCAGTACTTC. Amino acids: CASSFGTSGSSYNEQYF.

This clonotype appeared many times. The V call is TRBV6-6, the J call TRBJ1-5; the D gene is possibly TRBD1 (6 bases). Trimming shortened V by 6 bases and J by 0 bases, and 15 bases separated the two germline ends. CDR1 and CDR2 from the germline V gene are MNHNY and SVGAGI (reference sequence). This CDR3 comprises 16 residues. CDR3 sequence (DNA): TGTGCCAGCAGCCTCGACAGGACTTATAGCAATCAGCCCCAGCATTTT. As protein: CASSLDRTYSNQPQHF.

This clonotype turned up a few times. The V and J genes are TRBV6-2 or TRBV6-3 and TRBJ1-5, with a weak D call TRBD1 (6 bases). This CDR3 has 14 amino acids. The germline gives CDR1 MNHEY, CDR2 SVGEGT. Deletions cut 7 bases from V and 7 bases from J, with 17 bases between. The chain's CDR3 is CASTLGGAGQPQHF. The CDR3 nucleotides are TGTGCCAGCACCTTGGGGGGGGCCGGCCAGCCCCAGCATTTT.

The chain is built from TRBV6-2 or TRBV6-3 and TRBJ2-1, with 9 bases fitting TRBD1. J gave up 7 bases and V 2 bases, and 6 bases lay outside the gene matches. The germline gives CDR1 MNHEY, CDR2 SVGEGT. CDR3 length: 15 amino acids. The CDR3 coding sequence is TGTGCCAGCAGTTACCAGACAGGGGGTTTAAATGAGCAGTTCTTC. It yields the protein CASSYQTGGLNEQFF.

V is TRBV6-4 and J is TRBJ2-3; 11 bases are a match to TRBD2. The germline CDR1 and CDR2 sequences are MRHNA and SNTAGT. The CDR3 length is 15 residues. With 6 bases clipped from V and 3 bases from J, the junction kept 5 bases outside the gene matches. In DNA, the CDR3 is TGTGCCAGCAGCGAACTAGCGGGAGAGACAGATACGCAGTATTTT. Translation: CASSELAGETDTQYF.

On this clonotype itself: Possible read error: a much larger clone is one base away. The CDR3 spells CASSLKLADYEQYF. The CDR3 bases are TGTGCCAGCAGCTTAAAACTAGCGGACTACGAGCAGTACTTC. V usage is TRBV7-2 and J usage is TRBJ2-7; 8 bases fit TRBD2. V shed 2 bases, J shed 3 bases, and the junction held 3 bases outside the gene matches. The CDR3 is made up of 14 amino acids. Per germline, CDR1 SGHTA and CDR2 FQGNSA.

This clonotype came up a few times. This CDR3 reads CSASGGGTDTQYF. The CDR3 coding sequence is TGCAGTGCTAGCGGGGGAGGTACAGATACGCAGTATTTT. The genes are TRBV20-1 and TRBJ2-3; maybe TRBD2 (6 bases). Trimming took off 3 bases at V and 3 bases at J, with 10 bases between the two ends. CDR3 length: 13 amino acids. In germline, CDR1 is DFQATT, CDR2 SNEGSKA (reference sequence).

This clonotype appeared a few times. The V call is TRBV7-2, the J call TRBJ1-5; possibly TRBD1 for D (5 bases). V was pared by 5 bases and J by 13 bases, with 18 bases between. In germline, CDR1 is SGHTA, CDR2 FQGNSA. This CDR3 comprises 13 residues. The CDR3 DNA reads as TGTGCCAGCAGCCCCCATGGGACGGTAGCACAGCATTTT. Translated: CASSPHGTVAQHF.

CDR3 protein: CASSERQWNTIYF. The CDR3 DNA is TGTGCCAGCAGCGAACGTCAGTGGAACACCATATATTTT. The rearrangement links TRBV6-1 to TRBJ1-3; D is unclear. V shed 6 bases and J shed 7 bases, with 13 bases lying between them. This CDR3 has 13 residues. CDR1 and CDR2 (germline): MNHNS, SASEGT.

This clonotype has more than one count but fewer than ten. The V call is TRBV5-1, the J call TRBJ2-5; a possible D gene is TRBD1 (5 bases). Trimming pared 2 bases from V and 2 bases from J, leaving 13 bases between. The CDR3 runs 15 residues. The germline CDR1 and CDR2 sequences are SGHRS and YFSETQ. DNA of the CDR3: TGCGCCAGCAGCTTCGAAACAGGCCCTCAAGAGACCCAGTACTTC. Translation gives CASSFETGPQETQYF. Looking up the rest from reference TRBV5-1 and TRBJ2-5 gives the full variable domain: KAGVTQTPRYLIKTRGQQVTLSCSPISGHRSVSWYQQTPGQGLQFLFEYFSETQRNKGNFPGRFSGRQFSNSRSEMNVSTLELGDSALYLCASSFETGPQETQYFGPGTRLLVL.

In the case of this clonotype: It may be a read error: a sequence one base away is much more abundant. The V call is TRBV24-1, the J call TRBJ2-7; TRBD2 matches 11 bases. Germline CDR1 reads KGHDR; CDR2 reads SFDVKD. V lost 11 bases to trimming and J lost 3 bases; unmatched junction nucleotides: 8. The CDR3 has 14 residues. CDR3 protein: CASGTTSGSYEQYF. CDR3 in DNA: TGTGCCAGCGGTACTACTAGCGGGAGCTACGAGCAGTACTTC.

Concerning this clonotype itself: A single base separates this from a much larger clone, so it may be a read error. For the CDR3, the DNA is TGCAGTGCTACCGGTCACAAGGGCTACGAGCAGTACTTC. It translates to CSATGHKGYEQYF. This chain uses TRBV20-1 with TRBJ2-7; unclear D gene. This CDR3 comprises 13 residues. V lost 4 bases and J lost 3, with 13 bases in between. CDR1 and CDR2 (germline): DFQATT, SNEGSKA (reference sequence).

V gene TRBV7-6 combines with J gene TRBJ2-7, with D unresolved. This CDR3 has 15 residues. Germline-derived CDR1 and CDR2 are SGHVS and FNYEAQ. V lost 8 bases to trimming and J lost 0 bases, with 17 bases between them. The CDR3 DNA reads TGTGCCAGCGGCGAACGCTCAAAAAGCTCCTACGAGCAGTACTTC. Protein product: CASGERSKSSYEQYF.

V gene TRBV15 combines with J gene TRBJ1-2; D remains unclear. The germline V gene has CDR1 LNHNV and CDR2 YYDKDF (reference sequence). The CDR3 has 15 residues. V lost 1 base and J 3 bases, leaving 12 bases between the germline ends. DNA of the CDR3: TGTGCCACCAGCAGAGGAAAGGTCCTAGACTATGGCTACACCTTC. It specifies CATSRGKVLDYGYTF.

This clonotype was counted ten times or more. V and J are TRBV28 and TRBJ2-7; 7 bases are shared with TRBD2. CDR3 length: 18 residues. The V gene's germline CDR1 is MDHEN and CDR2 SYDVKM. J was trimmed by 3 bases and V by 6 bases; bases with no gene match: 20. The CDR3 region is CASSPVGGAGLLIYEQYF. CDR3 nucleotide sequence: TGTGCCAGCAGCCCGGTGGGTGGAGCGGGACTTCTCATCTACGAGCAGTACTTC.

This clonotype was detected many times. The genes are TRBV20-1 and TRBJ2-7, with 10 bases fitting TRBD1. CDR3 length: 13 residues. V lost 4 bases to trimming and J lost 4 bases; unmatched junction nucleotides: 4. Germline V gene lookup returns CDR1 DFQATT and CDR2 SNEGSKA (reference sequence). The CDR3 bases are TGCAGTGCTACGACAGGGGGCGAGTACGAGCAGTACTTC. It is translated as CSATTGGEYEQYF.